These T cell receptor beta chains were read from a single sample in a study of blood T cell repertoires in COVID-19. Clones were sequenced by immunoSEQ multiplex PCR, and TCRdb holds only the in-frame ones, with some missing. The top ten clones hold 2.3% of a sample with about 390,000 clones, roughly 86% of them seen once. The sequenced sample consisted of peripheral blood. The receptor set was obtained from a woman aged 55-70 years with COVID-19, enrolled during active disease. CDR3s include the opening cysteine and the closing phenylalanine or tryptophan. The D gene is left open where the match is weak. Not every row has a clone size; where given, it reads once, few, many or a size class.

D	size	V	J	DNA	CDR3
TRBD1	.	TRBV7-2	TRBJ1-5	TGTGCCAGTGGGACAGGCGTAGGGCCCCAGCATTTT	CASGTGVGPQHF
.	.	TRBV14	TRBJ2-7	TGTGCCAGCAGCCAAGAGGAGGCCCTTCGGAAGCAGTACTTC	CASSQEEALRKQYF
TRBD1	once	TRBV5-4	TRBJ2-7	TGTGCCAGCAGTTCCGGTGGACAGGGCATACCGCAGTACTTC	CASSSGGQGIPQYF
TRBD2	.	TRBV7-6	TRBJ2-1	TGTGCCAGCAGCTTGGGGGGGTCTGGACGGGAGCAGTTCTTC	CASSLGGSGREQFF
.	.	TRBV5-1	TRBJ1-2	TGCGCCAGCAGGTCAAGCACCAACTATGGCTACACCTTC	CASRSSTNYGYTF
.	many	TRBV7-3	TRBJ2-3	TGTGCCAGCAGCTTAAGTGCCCGGACAGATACGCAGTATTTT	CASSLSARTDTQYF
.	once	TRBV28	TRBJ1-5	TGTGCCAGCAGTTTACCCAGGCAGCCCCAGCATTTT	CASSLPRQPQHF
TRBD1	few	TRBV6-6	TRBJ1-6	TGTGCCAGCAGCCACGACAGGGGAGTTTCACCCCTCCACTTT	CASSHDRGVSPLHF
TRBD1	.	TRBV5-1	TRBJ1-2	TGCGCCAGCAGCCTGCAGGGGGCAGAGGGCTACACCTTC	CASSLQGAEGYTF
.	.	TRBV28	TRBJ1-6	TGTGCCAGCAGTTCCCTTCGCGGGAATAATTCACCCCTCCACTTT	CASSSLRGNNSPLHF
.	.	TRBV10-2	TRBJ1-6	TGCGCCAGCAGTGAAGGAGGTTCACCCCTCCACTTT	CASSEGGSPLHF
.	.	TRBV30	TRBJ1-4	TGTGCCTGGAGTAGTTACAGAGGGAGTGAAAAACTGTTTTTT	CAWSSYRGSEKLFF
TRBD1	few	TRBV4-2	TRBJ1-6	TGTGCCAGCAGCCAAGGGACAGGGCTTAGTTCACCCCTCCACTTT	CASSQGTGLSSPLHF
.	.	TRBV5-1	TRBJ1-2	TGCGCCAGCAGCCCATACAGGGATATAAACTATGGCTACACCTTC	CASSPYRDINYGYTF
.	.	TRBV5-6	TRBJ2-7	TGTGCCAGCAGCCCAGGGGTGCGGGAGCAGTACTTC	CASSPGVREQYF
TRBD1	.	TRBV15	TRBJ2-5	TGTGCCACCAGCAGAGTTTCCACCCGGACAGGCCGGCGCCAAGAGACCCAGTACTTC	CATSRVSTRTGRRQETQYF
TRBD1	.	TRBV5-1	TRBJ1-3	TGCGCCAGCAGCCGGACAGGGGAGGCGGCTGGAAACACCATATATTTT	CASSRTGEAAGNTIYF
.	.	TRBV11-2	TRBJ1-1	TGTGCCAGCAGCTTAGAGCAGGGCTCTTACACTGAAGCTTTCTTT	CASSLEQGSYTEAFF
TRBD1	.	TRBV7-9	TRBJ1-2	TGTGCCAGCAGCCCCCCCGGACAGGCTATACCCTATGGCTACACCTTC	CASSPPGQAIPYGYTF
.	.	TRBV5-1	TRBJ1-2	TGCGCCAGCAGCTTGGGGCAGCTAGCTAACTATGGCTACACCTTC	CASSLGQLANYGYTF
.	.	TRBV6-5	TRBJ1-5	TGTGCCAGCAGTCGGGTAGAGGGCAATCAGCCCCAGCATTTT	CASSRVEGNQPQHF
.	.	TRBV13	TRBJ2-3	TGTGCCAGCAGCTTAAACCAGCTGAGGGGCACAGATACGCAGTATTTT	CASSLNQLRGTDTQYF
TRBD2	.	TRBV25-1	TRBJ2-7	TGTGCCAGCAGTGGAAGAGCGGGGGGGCGCGAGCAGTACTTC	CASSGRAGGREQYF
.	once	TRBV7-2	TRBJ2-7	TGTGCCAGCAGCTCCTCCGGGGGGCCGTACGAGCAGTACTTC	CASSSSGGPYEQYF
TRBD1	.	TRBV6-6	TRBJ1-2	TGTGCCAGCAGTACAGGGGGCGCGAACTATGGCTACACCTTC	CASSTGGANYGYTF
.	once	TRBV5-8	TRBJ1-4	TGTGCCAGCAGCTTGGCCTATTCTTCTGCCTCCGCCGAAAAACTGTTTTTT	CASSLAYSSASAEKLFF
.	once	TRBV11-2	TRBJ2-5	TGTGCCAGCAGCTTAGTGGCATTGGCCCAAGAGACCCAGTACTTC	CASSLVALAQETQYF
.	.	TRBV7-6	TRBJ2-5	TGTGCCAGCAGCTTAGGATCTAGGGGGTCCTCCCAAGAGACCCAGTACTTC	CASSLGSRGSSQETQYF
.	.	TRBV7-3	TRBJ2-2	TGTGCCAGCAGCTTCTGGGAGAGCACCGGGGAGCTGTTTTTT	CASSFWESTGELFF
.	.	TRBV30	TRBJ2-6	TGTGCCTGGAGTCGAGGGAATGGGGCCAACGTCCTGACTTTC	CAWSRGNGANVLTF
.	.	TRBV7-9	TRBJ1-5	TGTGCCAGCAGCTTAGCGAGTCTAAGAGATAGCAATCAGCCCCAGCATTTT	CASSLASLRDSNQPQHF
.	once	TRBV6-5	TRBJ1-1	TGTGCCAGCAGTTACAGTACTGGGAACACTGAAGCTTTCTTT	CASSYSTGNTEAFF
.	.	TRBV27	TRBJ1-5	TGTGCCAGCAGTCCTCAGGGAAGCAATCAGCCCCAGCATTTT	CASSPQGSNQPQHF
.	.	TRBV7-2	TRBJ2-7	TGTGCCAGCAGCTTAGCGGGGGCCTCAAGTGGGCAGTACTTC	CASSLAGASSGQYF
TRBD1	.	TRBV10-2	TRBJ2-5	TGCGCCAGCAGGAGGTCCGGGACAGGGGTGACGGAGACCCAGTACTTC	CASRRSGTGVTETQYF
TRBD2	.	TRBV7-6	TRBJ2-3	TGTGCCAGCAGCGCGCGCGACGGACTAGCGGGGGGGACAGATACGCAGTATTTT	CASSARDGLAGGTDTQYF
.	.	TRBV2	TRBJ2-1	TGTGCCAGCAGGGGGGGTTCCTACAATGAGCAGTTCTTC	CASRGGSYNEQFF
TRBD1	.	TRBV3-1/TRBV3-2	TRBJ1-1	TGTGCCAGCAGCCAGAGGGACAGCAGCACTGAAGCTTTCTTT	CASSQRDSSTEAFF
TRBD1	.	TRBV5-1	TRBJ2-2	TGCGCCAGCAGCTTGGCTGAGAAAGGGGGCTCCGGGGAGCTGTTTTTT	CASSLAEKGGSGELFF